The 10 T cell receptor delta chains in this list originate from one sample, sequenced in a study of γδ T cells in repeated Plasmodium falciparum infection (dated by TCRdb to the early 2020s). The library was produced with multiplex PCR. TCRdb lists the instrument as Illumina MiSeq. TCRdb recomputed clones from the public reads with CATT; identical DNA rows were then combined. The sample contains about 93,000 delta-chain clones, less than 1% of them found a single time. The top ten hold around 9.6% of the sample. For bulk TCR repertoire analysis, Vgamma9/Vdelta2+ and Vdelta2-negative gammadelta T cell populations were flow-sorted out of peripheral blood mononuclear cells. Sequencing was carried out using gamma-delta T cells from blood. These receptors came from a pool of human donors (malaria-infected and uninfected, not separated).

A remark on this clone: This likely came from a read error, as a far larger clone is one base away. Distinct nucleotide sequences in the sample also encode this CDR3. Here the CDR3 reads CACDTGARVTDKLIF. CDR3 bases: TGTGCCTGCGACACGGGGGCTCGAGTCACCGATAAACTCATCTTT. This chain joins TRDV2 and TRDJ1, with D possibly being TRDD3 (5 bases). No J segment appears in TCRdb, so it was assigned here by matching the sequence to germline. The CDR3 contains 15 residues. Germline V lookup: CDR1 GEAIGNYY, CDR2 EKD.

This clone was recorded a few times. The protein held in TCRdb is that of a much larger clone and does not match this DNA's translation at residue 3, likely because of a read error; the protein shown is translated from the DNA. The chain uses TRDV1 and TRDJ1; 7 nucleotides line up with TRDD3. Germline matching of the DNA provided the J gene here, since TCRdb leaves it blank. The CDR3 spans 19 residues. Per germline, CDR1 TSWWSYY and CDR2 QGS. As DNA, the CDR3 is TGTGCTCCTGGGGAAAAAATTATCGGGATACTAACTTTCACCGATAAACTCATCTTT. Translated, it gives CAPGEKIIGILTFTDKLIF.

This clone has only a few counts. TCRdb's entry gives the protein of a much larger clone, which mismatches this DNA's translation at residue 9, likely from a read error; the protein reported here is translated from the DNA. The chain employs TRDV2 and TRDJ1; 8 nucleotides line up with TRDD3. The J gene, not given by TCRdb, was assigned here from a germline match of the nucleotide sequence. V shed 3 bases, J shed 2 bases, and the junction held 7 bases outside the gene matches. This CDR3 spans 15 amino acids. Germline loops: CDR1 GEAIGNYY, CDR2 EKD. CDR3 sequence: CACDVRGYRTDKLIF. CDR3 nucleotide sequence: TGTGCCTGTGACGTGCGGGGATACAGGACCGATAAACTCATCTTT.

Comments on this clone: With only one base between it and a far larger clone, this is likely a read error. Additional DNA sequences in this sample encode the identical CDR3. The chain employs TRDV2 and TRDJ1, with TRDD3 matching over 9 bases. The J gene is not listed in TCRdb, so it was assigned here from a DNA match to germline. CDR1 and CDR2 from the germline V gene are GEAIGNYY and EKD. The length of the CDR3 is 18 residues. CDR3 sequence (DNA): TGTGCCTGTGACACGCTCCCACTGGGGGACCACAACACCGACAAACTCATCTTT. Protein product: CACDTLPLGDHNTDKLIF.

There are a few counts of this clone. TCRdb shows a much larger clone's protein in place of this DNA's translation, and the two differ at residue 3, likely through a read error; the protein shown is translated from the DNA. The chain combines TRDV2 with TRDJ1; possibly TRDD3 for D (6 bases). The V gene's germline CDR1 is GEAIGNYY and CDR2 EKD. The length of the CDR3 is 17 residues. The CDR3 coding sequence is TGTGCCCGTGACACCGGGGCGGGGGACTCCGACACCGATAAACTCATCTTT. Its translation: CARDTGAGDSDTDKLIF.

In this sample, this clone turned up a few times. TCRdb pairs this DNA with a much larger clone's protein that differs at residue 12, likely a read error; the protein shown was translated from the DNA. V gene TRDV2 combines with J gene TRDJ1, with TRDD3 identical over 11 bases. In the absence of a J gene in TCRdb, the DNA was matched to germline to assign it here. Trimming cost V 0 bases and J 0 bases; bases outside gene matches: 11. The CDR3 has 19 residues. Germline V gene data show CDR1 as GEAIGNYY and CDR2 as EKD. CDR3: CACDTDWGIRGQYTDKLIF. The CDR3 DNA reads TGTGCCTGTGACACCGATTGGGGGATACGAGGGCAGTACACCGATAAACTCATCTTT.

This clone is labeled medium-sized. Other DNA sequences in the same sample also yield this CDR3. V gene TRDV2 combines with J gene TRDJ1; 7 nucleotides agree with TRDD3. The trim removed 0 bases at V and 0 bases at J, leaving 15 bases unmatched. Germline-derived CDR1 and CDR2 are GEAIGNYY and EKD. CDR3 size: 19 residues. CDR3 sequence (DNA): TGTGCCTGTGACACCCCATGGGATACTAAAGGCCCGTACACCGATAAACTCATCTTT. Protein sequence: CACDTPWDTKGPYTDKLIF.

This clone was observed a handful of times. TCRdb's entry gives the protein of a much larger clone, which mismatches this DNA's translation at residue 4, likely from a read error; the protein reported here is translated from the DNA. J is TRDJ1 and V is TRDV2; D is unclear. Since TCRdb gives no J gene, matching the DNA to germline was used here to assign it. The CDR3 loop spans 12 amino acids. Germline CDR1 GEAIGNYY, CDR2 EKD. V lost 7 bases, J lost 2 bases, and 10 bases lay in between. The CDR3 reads CACWTRTDKLIF. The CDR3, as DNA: TGTGCCTGCTGGACACGGACCGATAAACTCATCTTT.

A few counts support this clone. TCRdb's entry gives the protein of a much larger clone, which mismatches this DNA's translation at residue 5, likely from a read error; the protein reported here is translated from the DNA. CDR3 residues: CACDVLGDSATDKLIF. CDR3 in DNA: TGTGCCTGTGACGTACTGGGGGATTCAGCCACCGATAAACTCATCTTT. The V and J genes are TRDV2 and TRDJ1, with TRDD3 identical over 10 bases. Germline assignment: CDR1 GEAIGNYY and CDR2 EKD. J lost 1 base, V lost 3 bases, and 7 bases had no gene match. There are 16 residues in the CDR3.

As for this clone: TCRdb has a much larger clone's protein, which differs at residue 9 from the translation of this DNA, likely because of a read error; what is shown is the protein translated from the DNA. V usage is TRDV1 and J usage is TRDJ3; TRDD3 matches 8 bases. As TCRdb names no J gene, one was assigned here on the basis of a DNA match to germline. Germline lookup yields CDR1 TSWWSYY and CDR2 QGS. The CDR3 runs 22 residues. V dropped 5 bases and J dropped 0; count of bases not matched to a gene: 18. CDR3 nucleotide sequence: TGTGCTCTTGGGCGAACGTGGGGGATGCGCGTTTCGAGCTCCTGGGACACCCGACAGATGTTTTTC. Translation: CALGRTWGMRVSSSWDTRQMFF.